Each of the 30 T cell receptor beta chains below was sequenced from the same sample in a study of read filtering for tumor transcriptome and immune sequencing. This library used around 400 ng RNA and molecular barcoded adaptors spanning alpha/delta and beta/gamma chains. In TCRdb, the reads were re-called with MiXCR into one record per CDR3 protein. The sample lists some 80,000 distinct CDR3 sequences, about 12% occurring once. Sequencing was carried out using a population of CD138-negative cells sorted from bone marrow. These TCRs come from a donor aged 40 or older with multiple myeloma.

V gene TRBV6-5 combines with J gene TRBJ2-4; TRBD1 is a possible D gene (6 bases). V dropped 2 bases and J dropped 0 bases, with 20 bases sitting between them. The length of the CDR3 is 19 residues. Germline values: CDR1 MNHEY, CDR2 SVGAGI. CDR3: CASSYEGSWGQLAKNIQYF. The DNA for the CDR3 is TGTGCCAGCAGTTACGAGGGGTCCTGGGGGCAGCTAGCCAAAAACATTCAGTACTTC.

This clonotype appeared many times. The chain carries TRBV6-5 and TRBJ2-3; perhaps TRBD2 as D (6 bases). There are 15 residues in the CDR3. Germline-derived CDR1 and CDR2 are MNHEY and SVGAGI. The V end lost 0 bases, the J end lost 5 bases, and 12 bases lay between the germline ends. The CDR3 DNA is TGTGCCAGCAGTTACTCGTCGGGAGTGGTAGATACGCAGTATTTT. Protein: CASSYSSGVVDTQYF.

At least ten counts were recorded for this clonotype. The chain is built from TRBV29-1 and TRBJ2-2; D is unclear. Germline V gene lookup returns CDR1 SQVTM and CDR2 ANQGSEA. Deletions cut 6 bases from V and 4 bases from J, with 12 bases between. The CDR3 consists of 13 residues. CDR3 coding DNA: TGCAGCGTGGGGTTGGGGTTCACCGGGGAGCTGTTTTTT. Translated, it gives CSVGLGFTGELFF.

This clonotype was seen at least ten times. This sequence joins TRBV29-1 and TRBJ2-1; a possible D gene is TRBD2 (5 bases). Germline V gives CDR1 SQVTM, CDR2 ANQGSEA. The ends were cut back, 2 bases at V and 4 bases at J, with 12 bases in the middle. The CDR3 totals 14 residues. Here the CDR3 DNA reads TGCAGCGTTGAACTAAGCGGTTCTTACAATGAGCAGTTCTTC. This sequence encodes CSVELSGSYNEQFF.

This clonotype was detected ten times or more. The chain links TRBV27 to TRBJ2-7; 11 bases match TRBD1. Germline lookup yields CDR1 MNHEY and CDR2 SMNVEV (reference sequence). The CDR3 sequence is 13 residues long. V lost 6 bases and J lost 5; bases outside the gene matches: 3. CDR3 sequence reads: CASRRTGGDEQYF. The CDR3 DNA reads TGTGCCAGCAGGCGGACAGGGGGCGACGAGCAGTACTTC.

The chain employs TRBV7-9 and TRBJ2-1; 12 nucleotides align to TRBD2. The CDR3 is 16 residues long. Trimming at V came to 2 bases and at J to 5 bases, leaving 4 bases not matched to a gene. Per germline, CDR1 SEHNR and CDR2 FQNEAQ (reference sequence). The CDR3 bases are TGTGCCAGCAGCTTAACGGGACTAGCGGGTAACAATGAGCAGTTCTTC. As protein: CASSLTGLAGNNEQFF.

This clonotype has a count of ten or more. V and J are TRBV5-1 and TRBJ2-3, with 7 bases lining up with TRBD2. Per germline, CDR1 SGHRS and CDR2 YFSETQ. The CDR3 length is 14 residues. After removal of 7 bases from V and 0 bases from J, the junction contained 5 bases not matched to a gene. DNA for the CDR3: TGCGCCAGCGGGGCGGGAGATAGCACAGATACGCAGTATTTT. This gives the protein CASGAGDSTDTQYF.

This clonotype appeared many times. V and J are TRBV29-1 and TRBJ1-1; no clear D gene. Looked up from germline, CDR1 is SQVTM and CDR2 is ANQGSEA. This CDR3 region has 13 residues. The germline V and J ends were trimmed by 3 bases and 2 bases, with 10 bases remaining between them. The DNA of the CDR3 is TGCAGCGTTGACCGCGTACTCAACACTGAAGCTTTCTTT. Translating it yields CSVDRVLNTEAFF.

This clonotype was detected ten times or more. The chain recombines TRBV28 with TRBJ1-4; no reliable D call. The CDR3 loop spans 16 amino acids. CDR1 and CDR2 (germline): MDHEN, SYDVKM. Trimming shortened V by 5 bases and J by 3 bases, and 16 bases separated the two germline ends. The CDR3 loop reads CASSPMLVGSNEKLFF. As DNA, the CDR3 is TGTGCCAGCAGTCCCATGCTAGTCGGGTCTAATGAAAAACTGTTTTTT.

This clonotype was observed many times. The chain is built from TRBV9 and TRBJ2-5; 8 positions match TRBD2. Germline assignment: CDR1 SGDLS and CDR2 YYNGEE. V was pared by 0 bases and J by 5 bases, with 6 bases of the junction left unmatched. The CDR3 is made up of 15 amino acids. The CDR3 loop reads CASSVAGGLEETQYF. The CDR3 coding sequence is TGTGCCAGCAGCGTAGCGGGAGGGTTGGAGGAGACCCAGTACTTC.

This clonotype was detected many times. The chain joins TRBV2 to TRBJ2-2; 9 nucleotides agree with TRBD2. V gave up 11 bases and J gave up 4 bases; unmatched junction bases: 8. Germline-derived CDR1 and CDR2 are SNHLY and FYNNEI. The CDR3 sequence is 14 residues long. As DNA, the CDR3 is TGTGCCGGAAAGACTAGCGGTGCCACCGGGGAGCTGTTTTTT. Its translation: CAGKTSGATGELFF.

The CDR3 is CSAGPRGNTEAFF. CDR3 coding DNA: TGCAGCGCCGGCCCGCGGGGGAACACTGAAGCTTTCTTT. The chain recombines TRBV29-1 with TRBJ1-1; unclear D gene. CDR1 is SQVTM, CDR2 ANQGSEA, per germline. The CDR3 consists of 13 residues. The germline V and J ends were trimmed by 7 bases and 1 base, with 13 bases remaining between them.

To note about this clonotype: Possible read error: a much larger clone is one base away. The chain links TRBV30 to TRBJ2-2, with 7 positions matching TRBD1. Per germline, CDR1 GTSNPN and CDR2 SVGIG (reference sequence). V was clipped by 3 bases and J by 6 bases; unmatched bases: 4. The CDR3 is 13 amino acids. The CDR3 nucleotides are TGTGCCTGGAGGGGACAGCCCGCCGGGGAGCTGTTTTTT. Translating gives CAWRGQPAGELFF.

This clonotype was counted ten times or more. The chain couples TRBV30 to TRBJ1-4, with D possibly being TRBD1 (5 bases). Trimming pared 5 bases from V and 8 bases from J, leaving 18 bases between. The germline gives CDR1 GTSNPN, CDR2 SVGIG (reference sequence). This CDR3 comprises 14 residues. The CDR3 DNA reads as TGTGCCTGGCGTCGGGGCGCGGACGTCGAAAAACTGTTTTTT. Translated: CAWRRGADVEKLFF.

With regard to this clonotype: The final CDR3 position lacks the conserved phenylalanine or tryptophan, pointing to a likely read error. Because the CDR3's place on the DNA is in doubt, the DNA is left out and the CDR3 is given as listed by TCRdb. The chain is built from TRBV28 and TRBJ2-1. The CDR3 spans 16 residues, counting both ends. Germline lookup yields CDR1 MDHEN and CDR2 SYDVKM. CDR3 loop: CASSLWDRSSYNEQLY.

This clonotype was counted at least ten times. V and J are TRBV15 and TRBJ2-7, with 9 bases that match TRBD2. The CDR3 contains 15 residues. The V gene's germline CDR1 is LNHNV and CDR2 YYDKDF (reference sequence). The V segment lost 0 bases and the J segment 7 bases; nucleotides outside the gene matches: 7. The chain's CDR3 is CATSRDQVSGREQYF. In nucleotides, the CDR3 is TGTGCCACCAGCAGAGACCAGGTTAGCGGGAGAGAGCAGTACTTC.

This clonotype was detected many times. The CDR3 DNA is TGTGCCAGCAGGTCTAGCGGGAGGGGCCTTGGAAGCACAGATACGCAGTATTTT. Translation gives CASRSSGRGLGSTDTQYF. The chain carries TRBV2 and TRBJ2-3, with 12 bases identical to TRBD2. From germline, CDR1 is SNHLY and CDR2 FYNNEI. This CDR3 is built from 18 residues. V was pared by 6 bases and J by 0 bases, with 10 bases of the junction left unmatched.

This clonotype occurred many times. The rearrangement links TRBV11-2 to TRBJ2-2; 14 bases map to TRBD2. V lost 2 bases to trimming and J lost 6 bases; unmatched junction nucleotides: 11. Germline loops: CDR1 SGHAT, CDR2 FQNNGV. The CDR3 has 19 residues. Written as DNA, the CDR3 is TGTGCCAGCAGCTTATTCGGTCGGGGACTAGCGGGAGTGGCCGGGGAGCTGTTTTTT. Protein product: CASSLFGRGLAGVAGELFF.

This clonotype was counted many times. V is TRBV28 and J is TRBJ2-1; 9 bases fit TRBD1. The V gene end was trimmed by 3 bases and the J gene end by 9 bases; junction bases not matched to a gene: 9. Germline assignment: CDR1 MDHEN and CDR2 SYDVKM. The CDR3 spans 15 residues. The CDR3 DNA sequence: TGTGCCAGCAGTTTCAGTACAGGGGGCCGTGGTGAGCAGTTCTTC. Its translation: CASSFSTGGRGEQFF.

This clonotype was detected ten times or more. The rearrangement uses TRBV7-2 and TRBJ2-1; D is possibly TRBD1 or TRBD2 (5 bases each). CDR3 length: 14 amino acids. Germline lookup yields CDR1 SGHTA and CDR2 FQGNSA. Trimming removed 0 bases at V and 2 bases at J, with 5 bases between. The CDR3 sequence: CASSLAGPYNEQFF. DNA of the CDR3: TGTGCCAGCAGCTTAGCGGGACCCTACAATGAGCAGTTCTTC.

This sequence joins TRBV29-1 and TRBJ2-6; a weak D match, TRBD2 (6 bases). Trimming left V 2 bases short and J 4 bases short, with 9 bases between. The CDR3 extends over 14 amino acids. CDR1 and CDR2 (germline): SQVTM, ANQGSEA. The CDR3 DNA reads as TGCAGCGTTGAATCGGGAGACGGGGCCAACGTCCTGACTTTC. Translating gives CSVESGDGANVLTF.

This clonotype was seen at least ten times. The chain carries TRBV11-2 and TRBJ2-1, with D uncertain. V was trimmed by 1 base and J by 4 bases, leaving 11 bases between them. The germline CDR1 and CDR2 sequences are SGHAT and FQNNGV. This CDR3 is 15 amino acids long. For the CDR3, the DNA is TGTGCCAGCAGCTTAGCCGGACCTTTATACAATGAGCAGTTCTTC. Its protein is CASSLAGPLYNEQFF.

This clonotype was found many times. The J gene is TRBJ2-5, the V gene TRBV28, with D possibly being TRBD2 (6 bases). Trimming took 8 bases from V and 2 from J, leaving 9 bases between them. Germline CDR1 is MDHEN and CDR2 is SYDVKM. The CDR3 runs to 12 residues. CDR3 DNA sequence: TGTGCCAGCCGGGAGCCTCAAGAGACCCAGTACTTC. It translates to CASREPQETQYF.

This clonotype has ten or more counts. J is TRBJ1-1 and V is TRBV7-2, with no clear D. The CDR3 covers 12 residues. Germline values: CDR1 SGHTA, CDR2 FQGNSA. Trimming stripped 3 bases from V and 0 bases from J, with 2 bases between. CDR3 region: CASSFVNTEAFF. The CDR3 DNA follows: TGTGCCAGCAGCTTTGTGAACACTGAAGCTTTCTTT.

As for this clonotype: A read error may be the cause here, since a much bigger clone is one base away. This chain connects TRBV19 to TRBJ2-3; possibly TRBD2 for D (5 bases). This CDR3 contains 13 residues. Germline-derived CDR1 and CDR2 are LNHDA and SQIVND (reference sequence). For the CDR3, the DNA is TGTGCCGGTAGTATAGCGCCCACAGATACGCAGTATTTT. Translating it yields CAGSIAPTDTQYF.

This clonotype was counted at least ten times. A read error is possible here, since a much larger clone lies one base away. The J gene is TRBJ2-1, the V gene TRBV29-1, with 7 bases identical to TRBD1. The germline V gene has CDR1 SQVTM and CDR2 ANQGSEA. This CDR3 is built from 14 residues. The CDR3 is CSGSDRASYNGQFF. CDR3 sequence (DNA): TGCAGCGGCTCTGACAGGGCATCCTACAATGGGCAGTTCTTC.

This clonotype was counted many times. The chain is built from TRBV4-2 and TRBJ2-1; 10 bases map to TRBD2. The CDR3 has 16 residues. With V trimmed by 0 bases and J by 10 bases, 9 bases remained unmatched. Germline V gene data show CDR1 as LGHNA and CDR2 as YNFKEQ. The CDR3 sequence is CASSQDIAGGSKEQFF. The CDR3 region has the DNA TGTGCCAGCAGCCAAGATATAGCGGGGGGTTCTAAGGAGCAGTTCTTC.

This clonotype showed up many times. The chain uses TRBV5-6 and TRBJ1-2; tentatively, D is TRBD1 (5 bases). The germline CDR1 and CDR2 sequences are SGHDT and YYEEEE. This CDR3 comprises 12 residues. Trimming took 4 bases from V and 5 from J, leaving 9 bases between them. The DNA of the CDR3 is TGTGCCAGCAGCCCTGGACAATATGGCTACACCTTC. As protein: CASSPGQYGYTF.

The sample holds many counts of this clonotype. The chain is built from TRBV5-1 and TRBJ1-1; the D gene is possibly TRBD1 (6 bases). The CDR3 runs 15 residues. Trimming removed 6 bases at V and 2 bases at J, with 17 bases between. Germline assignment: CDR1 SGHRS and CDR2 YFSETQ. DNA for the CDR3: TGCGCCAGCACCTCGATGGGGGGGGGCAACACTGAAGCTTTCTTT. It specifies CASTSMGGGNTEAFF.

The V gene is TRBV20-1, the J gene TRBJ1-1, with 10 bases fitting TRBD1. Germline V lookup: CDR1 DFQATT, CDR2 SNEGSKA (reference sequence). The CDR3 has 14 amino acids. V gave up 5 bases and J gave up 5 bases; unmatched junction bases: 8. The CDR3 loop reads CSARTGTGETEAFF. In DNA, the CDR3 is TGCAGTGCTCGAACCGGGACAGGGGAAACTGAAGCTTTCTTT.